The 30 T cell receptor beta chains reported below all come from one sample, sequenced in a study of T cells in Graves' hyperthyroidism and ophthalmopathy. The CDR3 regions of TCR beta were amplified from RNA transcripts. HTBI primers were used for first-round RT-PCR of the TCR CDR3. TCRdb reprocessed the multiplex PCR reads with MiXCR, giving one entry per CDR3 protein. The sample shows roughly 250,000 distinct CDR3 sequences, approximately 23% of them seen only once. Sequences were obtained from blood. These receptors all come from a man aged 25 to 40 with Graves' ophthalmopathy.

This clonotype occurred many times. The chain uses TRBV12-3 or TRBV12-4 and TRBJ2-1; 9 positions match TRBD2. Germline trimming cut 6 bases from V and 3 bases from J; bases unmatched to any gene: 6. This CDR3 spans 15 amino acids. CDR3 sequence (DNA): TGTGCCAGCAGCCGACTAGCGGAGGTCTACAATGAGCAGTTCTTC. This gives the protein CASSRLAEVYNEQFF.

This clonotype was observed many times. The genes are TRBV2 and TRBJ2-1; 11 positions match TRBD2. CDR1 is SNHLY, CDR2 FYNNEI, per germline. The CDR3 consists of 15 residues. V gave up 6 bases and J gave up 7 bases; unmatched junction bases: 8. The CDR3 bases are TGTGCCAGCAGGTCCGGGACTAGCGGATGGAATGAGCAGTTCTTC. Translated, it gives CASRSGTSGWNEQFF.

The table lists this clonotype with many counts. This chain uses TRBV2 with TRBJ2-1, with D unclear. Trimming removed 5 bases at V and 2 bases at J, with 19 bases between. This CDR3 has 17 residues. Germline CDR1 SNHLY, CDR2 FYNNEI. In DNA form, the CDR3 reads TGTGCCAGCAGTACAGATAGACCTTCACGCGCCTACAATGAGCAGTTCTTC. Translation: CASSTDRPSRAYNEQFF.

This rearrangement joins TRBV12-5 to TRBJ1-4; 9 bases agree with TRBD1. This CDR3 is built from 14 residues. Germline CDR1 LGHNT, CDR2 FRNRAP. The V and J ends lost 2 bases and 8 bases, in that order; junction bases with no gene match: 3. CDR3 region: CASGLTGGLEKLFF. CDR3 nucleotides: TGTGCTAGTGGTTTGACAGGGGGCTTAGAAAAACTGTTTTTT. Filled out from reference TRBV12-5 and TRBJ1-4, the complete variable domain reads DARVTQTPRHKVTEMGQEVTMRCQPILGHNTVFWYRQTMMQGLELLAYFRNRAPLDDSGMPKDRFSAEMPDATLATLKIQPSEPRDSAVYFCASGLTGGLEKLFFGSGTQLSVL.

Only a few counts were recorded for this clonotype. V and J are TRBV18 and TRBJ2-2; possible D gene TRBD2, 7 bases. Germline CDR1 is KGHSH and CDR2 is LQKENI. V was clipped by 8 bases and J by 0 bases, with 13 bases between them. The CDR3 loop spans 15 amino acids. Here the CDR3 DNA reads TGTGCCAGCCCGGGGGGCAGCTCGAACACCGGGGAGCTGTTTTTT. It translates to CASPGGSSNTGELFF.

With regard to this clonotype: A read error is possible here, since a much larger clone lies one base away. The V gene is TRBV10-3, the J gene TRBJ1-1, with D possibly TRBD1 on 5 matching bases. V lost 2 bases and J 4 bases, leaving 11 bases between the germline ends. CDR1 ENHRY and CDR2 SYGVKD come from the germline V gene. This CDR3 comprises 14 residues. CDR3 sequence reads: CAISEGRTGTEAFF. The CDR3 region has the DNA TGTGCCATCAGTGAGGGCCGAACAGGCACTGAAGCTTTCTTT.

The CDR3 spells CASSLRAAQETQYF. As DNA, the CDR3 is TGTGCCAGCAGCTTAAGGGCCGCCCAAGAGACCCAGTACTTC. V is TRBV7-6 and J is TRBJ2-5; D is undetermined. This CDR3 is built from 14 residues. With 2 bases removed from V and 1 base from J, the gap between germline ends came to 8 bases. Germline-derived CDR1 and CDR2 are SGHVS and FNYEAQ.

This clonotype was detected a few times. This sequence joins TRBV4-1 and TRBJ2-6, with 9 bases lining up with TRBD1. This CDR3 has 17 amino acids. J gave up 1 base and V 0 bases, and 1 base lay outside the gene matches. Germline-derived CDR1 and CDR2 are MGHRA and YSYEKL. The CDR3 loop reads CASSQEGQGSGANVLTF. DNA for the CDR3: TGCGCCAGCAGCCAAGAGGGACAGGGATCTGGGGCCAACGTCCTGACTTTC.

This clonotype has only a few counts. The chain combines TRBV18 with TRBJ2-7, with D perhaps matching TRBD1 (5 bases). V lost 2 bases and J lost 2, with 10 bases in between. The CDR3 runs 14 residues. From germline, CDR1 is KGHSH and CDR2 LQKENI. The CDR3 spells CASSPADKPYEQYF. CDR3 bases: TGTGCCAGCTCACCAGCGGACAAGCCCTACGAGCAGTACTTC.

The chain couples TRBV6-6 to TRBJ2-5, with D possibly TRBD1 on 6 matching bases. Germline V lookup: CDR1 MNHNY, CDR2 SVGAGI (reference sequence). The CDR3 extends over 14 amino acids. V lost 2 bases, J lost 3 bases, and 10 bases lay in between. The CDR3 nucleotides are TGTGCCAGCAGTTACACCGGACAGAAAGAGACCCAGTACTTC. It translates to CASSYTGQKETQYF.

Only a few counts were recorded for this clonotype. The J gene is TRBJ2-1, the V gene TRBV3-1; D is possibly TRBD1 or TRBD2 (5 bases each). This CDR3 comprises 20 residues. The V and J ends lost 0 bases and 6 bases respectively, with 27 bases between them. Germline values: CDR1 LGHDT, CDR2 YNNKEL (reference sequence). CDR3 amino acids: CASSQDRGTGRSTYGNEQFF. DNA for the CDR3: TGTGCCAGCAGCCAAGATCGGGGAACGGGACGGTCGACGTATGGCAATGAGCAGTTCTTC.

The chain joins TRBV3-1 to TRBJ2-1; D possibly corresponds to TRBD1 (6 bases). The germline V gene encodes CDR1 LGHDT and CDR2 YNNKEL (reference sequence). This CDR3 has 15 residues. Trimming took 5 bases from V and 10 from J, leaving 21 bases between them. The CDR3 loop is CASSGWGLAGVEQFF. The CDR3 DNA reads TGTGCCAGCAGCGGCTGGGGGCTAGCTGGAGTCGAGCAGTTCTTC.

This clonotype was found a few times. The chain couples TRBV20-1 to TRBJ1-6; D perhaps matches TRBD1 (5 bases). This CDR3 comprises 12 residues. V gave up 3 bases and J gave up 9 bases, with 9 bases separating them. Germline V gene data show CDR1 as DFQATT and CDR2 as SNEGSKA (reference sequence). CDR3: CSARIQGSPLHF. The CDR3 nucleotides read TGCAGTGCTAGGATTCAGGGTTCACCCCTCCACTTT.

This clonotype was counted at least ten times. This chain links TRBV5-1 with TRBJ2-3; 11 bases line up with TRBD1. The CDR3 is 17 residues long. V trimming: 2 bases; J trimming: 2 bases; junction bases outside the gene matches: 7. The germline gives CDR1 SGHRS, CDR2 YFSETQ. The CDR3 DNA reads TGCGCCAGCAGCTTCGGGACAGGGGGGAGACCCACAGATACGCAGTATTTT. Its protein product is CASSFGTGGRPTDTQYF.

A note on this clonotype: This may come from a read error, since a much larger clone is one base off. This sequence joins TRBV7-2 and TRBJ2-5; TRBD2 is a possible D gene (6 bases). The germline CDR1 and CDR2 sequences are SGHTA and FQGNSA. The V end was cut by 2 bases, the J end by 3 bases, with 7 bases between. This CDR3 has 13 amino acids. For the CDR3, the DNA is TGTGCCAGCAGCTTAAGGACTAAAGAGACCCAGTACTTC. It yields the protein CASSLRTKETQYF.

The chain employs TRBV27 and TRBJ2-1; D is tentatively TRBD1 or TRBD2 (5 bases each). CDR1 is MNHEY and CDR2 is SMNVEV in the germline V gene (reference sequence). The ends were cut back, 2 bases at V and 5 bases at J, with 16 bases in the middle. The CDR3 consists of 16 residues. In nucleotides, the CDR3 is TGTGCCAGCAGTTTAGAGGGGCTCACCTACAACAATGAGCAGTTCTTC. It translates to CASSLEGLTYNNEQFF.

This clonotype was seen many times. The J gene is TRBJ2-5, the V gene TRBV6-1; the D gene is possibly TRBD2 (6 bases). The germline V gene has CDR1 MNHNS and CDR2 SASEGT. The length of the CDR3 is 12 residues. Between the trimmed V and J ends, which lost 9 bases and 10 bases, there was a span of 18 bases. CDR3 in amino acids: CASAPGEKNQYF. In nucleotides, the CDR3 is TGTGCCAGTGCCCCGGGAGAGAAAAACCAGTACTTC.

This clonotype was seen many times. This sequence joins TRBV20-1 and TRBJ1-1; D unresolved. Germline V gene data show CDR1 as DFQATT and CDR2 as SNEGSKA (reference sequence). V gave up 6 bases and J gave up 7 bases, with 24 bases separating them. The CDR3 loop spans 15 amino acids. This chain's CDR3 is CSANALGDVMSEAFF. As DNA, the CDR3 is TGCAGTGCAAACGCCCTTGGTGACGTAATGAGTGAAGCTTTCTTT.

This clonotype was counted between two and nine times. The V and J genes are TRBV6-5 and TRBJ1-5; D uncertain. CDR3 length: 16 amino acids. Germline-derived CDR1 and CDR2 are MNHEY and SVGAGI. V was trimmed by 0 bases and J by 2 bases, leaving 11 bases between them. CDR3 sequence reads: CASSYSYYVGNQPQHF. The CDR3 DNA is TGTGCCAGCAGTTACTCGTATTACGTGGGCAATCAGCCCCAGCATTTT.

The J gene is TRBJ2-1, the V gene TRBV7-2; TRBD1 is a possible D gene (5 bases). Germline V gene sequence: CDR1 SGHTA, CDR2 FQGNSA. Trimming pared 2 bases from V and 13 bases from J, leaving 15 bases between. The CDR3 extends over 13 amino acids. The chain's CDR3 is CASSLSVTAHQFF. The CDR3 DNA reads as TGTGCCAGCAGCTTAAGCGTGACAGCTCACCAGTTCTTC.

This clonotype was seen a handful of times. This chain joins TRBV20-1 and TRBJ2-5; 9 nucleotides line up with TRBD2. Trimming at V came to 1 base and at J to 5 bases, leaving 8 bases not matched to a gene. There are 15 residues in the CDR3. CDR1 is DFQATT and CDR2 is SNEGSKA in the germline V gene (reference sequence). CDR3 nucleotide sequence: TGCAGTGCTAGAGGTGGTAGCGGGAGAAGGGAGACCCAGTACTTC. It yields the protein CSARGGSGRRETQYF.

This clonotype has a handful of counts. V is TRBV20-1 and J is TRBJ2-1; D remains unclear. Germline-derived CDR1 and CDR2 are DFQATT and SNEGSKA (reference sequence). V lost 1 base, J lost 3 bases, and 13 bases lay in between. This CDR3 has 15 amino acids. In DNA, the CDR3 is TGCAGTGCTAGAGCCAGTAGCCGGATCTACAATGAGCAGTTCTTC. Translation: CSARASSRIYNEQFF.

This clonotype was observed at least ten times. DNA of the CDR3: TGCGCCAGCAGCTTGGCCGGGGTCAGGGCGAACTATGGCTACACCTTC. Translating it yields CASSLAGVRANYGYTF. The rearrangement uses TRBV5-1 and TRBJ1-2, with D possibly TRBD1 on 5 matching bases. CDR3 length equals 16 residues. The germline gives CDR1 SGHRS, CDR2 YFSETQ. Trimming took 0 bases from V and 2 from J, leaving 14 bases between them.

This clonotype has a count of ten or more. Here the CDR3 reads CASSVPGQGLNGYTF. In DNA form, the CDR3 reads TGTGCCAGCAGTGTTCCGGGACAGGGTTTGAACGGCTACACCTTC. J is TRBJ1-2 and V is TRBV12-3 or TRBV12-4; 9 bases line up with TRBD1. The CDR3 length is 15 residues. J lost 8 bases, V lost 5 bases, and 12 bases had no gene match.

This clonotype was observed a few times. The rearrangement joins TRBV24-1 to TRBJ2-1; 7 bases are shared with TRBD2. The CDR3 covers 17 residues. The V gene end was trimmed by 5 bases and the J gene end by 3 bases; junction bases not matched to a gene: 12. Germline V gives CDR1 KGHDR, CDR2 SFDVKD. CDR3 region: CATSAGSGRDYYNEQFF. The CDR3 DNA follows: TGTGCCACCAGTGCTGGTTCGGGTCGGGACTACTACAATGAGCAGTTCTTC.

There are a few counts of this clonotype. The rearrangement uses TRBV7-2 and TRBJ2-1; 7 nucleotides align to TRBD1. The CDR3 sequence is 15 residues long. In germline, CDR1 is SGHTA, CDR2 FQGNSA. Unmatched junction bases numbered 14, after V lost 3 bases and J lost 12 bases. The DNA of the CDR3 is TGTGCCAGCAGCTTTTATTTACAGGGGATTCGGGGGCAGTTCTTC. Translation gives CASSFYLQGIRGQFF. The full variable domain, in which reference TRBV7-2 and TRBJ2-1 provide the parts outside the CDR3, is GAGVSQSPSNKVTEKGKDVELRCDPISGHTALYWYRQSLGQGLEFLIYFQGNSAPDKSGLPSDRFSAERTGGSVSTLTIQRTQQEDSAVYLCASSFYLQGIRGQFFGPGTRLTVL.

This clonotype appeared many times. The V call is TRBV5-1, the J call TRBJ2-3, with D perhaps TRBD1 (5 bases). The CDR3 has 14 residues. The V and J ends lost 4 bases and 5 bases respectively, with 14 bases between them. The germline gives CDR1 SGHRS, CDR2 YFSETQ. Here the CDR3 reads CASSRNPTGDTQYF. CDR3 sequence (DNA): TGCGCCAGCAGCCGTAACCCAACAGGAGATACGCAGTATTTT.

This clonotype was picked up many times. The chain employs TRBV20-1 and TRBJ2-4; 14 bases agree with TRBD2. Germline V lookup: CDR1 DFQATT, CDR2 SNEGSKA (reference sequence). CDR3 length: 20 amino acids. The V gene end was trimmed by 3 bases and the J gene end by 1 base; junction bases not matched to a gene: 14. The CDR3 loop is CSARGTLGLAGDGAKNIQYF. In DNA form, the CDR3 reads TGCAGTGCTAGGGGAACCCTGGGACTAGCGGGAGACGGGGCCAAAAACATTCAGTACTTC.

This clonotype was detected only a few times. The chain is built from TRBV12-3 or TRBV12-4 and TRBJ2-5; D perhaps matches TRBD1 (5 bases). This CDR3 has 13 residues. The V end lost 6 bases, the J end lost 0 bases, and 8 bases lay between the germline ends. DNA for the CDR3: TGTGCCAGCAGGGAGACAGACCAAGAGACCCAGTACTTC. Protein sequence: CASRETDQETQYF.

This clonotype was seen only a few times. The gene calls are TRBV6-5 and TRBJ2-7; no clear D. CDR1 MNHEY and CDR2 SVGAGI come from the germline V gene. The V end lost 2 bases, the J end lost 7 bases, and 12 bases lay between the germline ends. The length of the CDR3 is 13 residues. The CDR3 loop reads CASSYGSPSEQYF. The CDR3 nucleotides read TGTGCCAGCAGTTACGGGTCGCCAAGTGAGCAGTACTTC.